This record looks at one T cell receptor (beta chain) sequence and its context. Its antigen is currently unknown. The data were obtained in a study of siplizumab effects on memory and regulatory T cells. Points from the study as a whole: Siplizumab significantly decreased alloreactive sequences from unstimulated CD4+ memory cells.

Germline V lookup: CDR1 ENHRY, CDR2 SYGVKD. CDR3 length: 13 amino acids. V was trimmed by 8 bases and J by 2 bases, leaving 11 bases between them. Repertoires were generated with immunoSEQ multiplex PCR, while TCRdb's copy carries only in-frame clones and drops some. The sample yields 94,000 or so clones, roughly 95% seen once. The TCR comes from a human donor in good health. The chain combines TRBV10-3 with TRBJ2-3; D is ambiguous. Sequencing was done on a sample of naive CD4+ T cells sorted from blood. The CDR3 protein is CAIGVASTDTQYF. In nucleotides, the CDR3 is TGTGCCATCGGGGTGGCTTCCACAGATACGCAGTATTTT.